The rows below give T cell receptor beta chains drawn from one sample of a study of T cell responses to AZD1222 COVID-19 vaccine. This table comes from immunoSEQ multiplex PCR, and its TCRdb copy is limited to in-frame clones, with some not included. The table records about 68,000 clones, 65% to 80% of them present only once. The starting material was peripheral blood, obtained on day 0 of AZD1222 vaccination. The receptors here all came from an adult in good health. Both conserved end residues are part of each CDR3. Fields, in order: V gene, D gene, J gene, clone size, CDR3 protein, CDR3 DNA. A D gene is named only where the DNA matches it firmly. Clone size is not always given. Where it is, it says once, few, many or a class for expanded clones.

v_gene: TRBV6-5; d_gene: TRBD2; j_gene: TRBJ2-1; abundance: once; CDR3aa: CASRASGDNEQFF; CDR3nt: TGTGCCAGCAGGGCTAGCGGGGACAATGAGCAGTTCTTC
v_gene: TRBV5-6; d_gene: -; j_gene: TRBJ2-7; abundance: -; CDR3aa: CASNPTGPYEQYF; CDR3nt: TGTGCCAGCAACCCAACGGGACCGTACGAGCAGTACTTC
v_gene: TRBV5-5; d_gene: -; j_gene: TRBJ1-1; abundance: -; CDR3aa: CASSFLRETEAFF; CDR3nt: TGTGCCAGCAGCTTTTTAAGGGAAACTGAAGCTTTCTTT
v_gene: TRBV19; d_gene: -; j_gene: TRBJ1-2; abundance: -; CDR3aa: CASTRQITNYGYTF; CDR3nt: TGTGCCAGTACAAGACAGATCACTAACTATGGCTACACCTTC
v_gene: TRBV9; d_gene: -; j_gene: TRBJ1-6; abundance: once; CDR3aa: CASSVGVSPPLHF; CDR3nt: TGTGCCAGCAGCGTAGGGGTGAGTCCCCCCCTCCACTTT
v_gene: TRBV19; d_gene: TRBD1; j_gene: TRBJ1-4; abundance: -; CDR3aa: CASSRPGQGAEKLFF; CDR3nt: TGTGCCAGTAGTCGACCGGGACAGGGTGCTGAAAAACTGTTTTTT
v_gene: TRBV18; d_gene: -; j_gene: TRBJ2-2; abundance: once; CDR3aa: CASSPPEVTGFTGELFF; CDR3nt: TGTGCCAGCTCACCACCGGAGGTTACAGGGTTTACCGGGGAGCTGTTTTTT
v_gene: TRBV30; d_gene: TRBD1; j_gene: TRBJ1-6; abundance: -; CDR3aa: CAWSVGTGDSPLHF; CDR3nt: TGTGCCTGGAGTGTAGGAACAGGGGACTCACCCCTCCACTTT
v_gene: TRBV11-2; d_gene: -; j_gene: TRBJ2-3; abundance: -; CDR3aa: CASSSTQGGGKRSTQYF; CDR3nt: TGTGCCAGCAGCTCCACCCAAGGGGGGGGGAAAAGGTCGACGCAGTATTTT
v_gene: TRBV6-5; d_gene: -; j_gene: TRBJ1-1; abundance: -; CDR3aa: CASSRSVGQNTEAFF; CDR3nt: TGTGCCAGCAGCCGCTCGGTAGGGCAGAACACTGAAGCTTTCTTT
v_gene: TRBV7-2; d_gene: -; j_gene: TRBJ2-2; abundance: once; CDR3aa: CASSQAGAYTGELFF; CDR3nt: TGTGCCAGCAGCCAGGCAGGGGCGTACACCGGGGAGCTGTTTTTT
v_gene: TRBV27; d_gene: TRBD1; j_gene: TRBJ1-5; abundance: -; CDR3aa: CASSSLGDRSNQPQHF; CDR3nt: TGTGCCAGCAGTTCCCTAGGGGACAGGAGCAATCAGCCCCAGCATTTT
v_gene: TRBV11-1; d_gene: -; j_gene: TRBJ2-7; abundance: -; CDR3aa: CASSLFAGNAYEQYF; CDR3nt: TGTGCCAGCAGCTTATTCGCGGGGAACGCCTACGAGCAGTACTTC
v_gene: TRBV19; d_gene: -; j_gene: TRBJ1-6; abundance: -; CDR3aa: CASREGSYNSPLHF; CDR3nt: TGTGCCAGTAGAGAGGGCTCCTATAATTCACCCCTCCACTTT
v_gene: TRBV3-1/TRBV3-2; d_gene: -; j_gene: TRBJ1-6; abundance: once; CDR3aa: CASSLRGPNNSPLHF; CDR3nt: TGTGCCAGCAGCCTACGGGGACCAAATAATTCACCCCTCCACTTT
v_gene: TRBV7-9; d_gene: TRBD1; j_gene: TRBJ1-4; abundance: -; CDR3aa: CASSPQTGGGEKLFF; CDR3nt: TGTGCCAGCAGCCCTCAAACAGGGGGGGGTGAAAAACTGTTTTTT
v_gene: TRBV18; d_gene: TRBD1; j_gene: TRBJ2-3; abundance: -; CDR3aa: CASSPTGGLADTQYF; CDR3nt: TGTGCCAGCTCACCAACAGGGGGTCTGGCAGATACGCAGTATTTT
v_gene: TRBV25-1; d_gene: -; j_gene: TRBJ1-2; abundance: -; CDR3aa: CASSELAVPYGYTF; CDR3nt: TGTGCCAGCAGTGAATTGGCCGTGCCCTATGGCTACACCTTC
v_gene: TRBV30; d_gene: TRBD2; j_gene: TRBJ2-1; abundance: -; CDR3aa: CAWSDIMGLAANEQFF; CDR3nt: TGTGCCTGGAGTGATATTATGGGACTAGCGGCCAATGAGCAGTTCTTC
v_gene: TRBV7-3; d_gene: -; j_gene: TRBJ1-1; abundance: -; CDR3aa: CASRNLGRGGDTEAFF; CDR3nt: TGTGCCAGCAGGAACCTTGGCCGAGGGGGGGACACTGAAGCTTTCTTT
v_gene: TRBV7-2; d_gene: TRBD1; j_gene: TRBJ1-5; abundance: -; CDR3aa: CASSGGQGYQPQHF; CDR3nt: TGTGCCAGCAGCGGGGGACAGGGCTATCAGCCCCAGCATTTT
v_gene: TRBV3-1/TRBV3-2; d_gene: TRBD1; j_gene: TRBJ2-7; abundance: -; CDR3aa: CASATGTGPYEQYF; CDR3nt: TGTGCCAGCGCTACCGGGACAGGGCCCTACGAGCAGTACTTC
v_gene: TRBV7-6; d_gene: -; j_gene: TRBJ2-5; abundance: -; CDR3aa: CASSLGGGWQETQYF; CDR3nt: TGTGCCAGCAGCTTAGGGGGCGGGTGGCAAGAGACCCAGTACTTC
v_gene: TRBV27; d_gene: TRBD1; j_gene: TRBJ1-5; abundance: -; CDR3aa: CASSLSVRDRVDQPQHF; CDR3nt: TGTGCCAGCAGTTTATCAGTGAGGGACAGGGTTGACCAGCCCCAGCATTTT
v_gene: TRBV6-4; d_gene: TRBD2; j_gene: TRBJ2-7; abundance: -; CDR3aa: CASSESSGGKYEQYF; CDR3nt: TGTGCCAGCAGTGAGAGTAGCGGGGGGAAGTACGAGCAGTACTTC
v_gene: TRBV4-3; d_gene: -; j_gene: TRBJ1-2; abundance: -; CDR3aa: CASSQDRAVGAWDYGYTF; CDR3nt: TGCGCCAGCAGCCAAGATCGGGCAGTTGGCGCTTGGGACTATGGCTACACCTTC